This T cell receptor beta chain was identified during a study of OX40 agonist ivuxolimab in advanced cancers. Study context: Past anti-PD-1, anti-PD-L1 or anti-CTLA-4 therapy was accepted, and 30% to 45% had received some. Among those treated, three patients had partial responses, one with hepatocellular carcinoma and two with cutaneous melanoma.

This clone was found many times. The antigen is unknown. Sequencing was performed with immunoSEQ multiplex PCR; in TCRdb, only in-frame clones are kept and a portion is missing. The sample lists approximately 92,000 clones, about four fifths occurring once. The CDR3 has 14 residues. The V gene's germline CDR1 is SNHLY and CDR2 FYNNEI. Between the trimmed V and J ends, which lost 5 bases and 6 bases, there was a span of 14 bases. Broader study findings: Partial responders at 0.1-3.0 mg/kg showed near-lowest clonal expansion. Averaging showed that CD8+ T cells had more expanded clones than CD4+ did.

The sequence was obtained from an adult with an advanced solid tumor such as melanoma, head and neck, liver or kidney cancer. Specimen: CD4+ or CD8+ T cells sorted from blood, collected in a trial of the OX40 agonist ivuxolimab. The rearrangement uses TRBV2 and TRBJ1-5; no firm D call. CDR3 sequence: CASSQAGWVQPQHF. The CDR3 DNA follows: TGTGCCAGCAGTCAGGCGGGGTGGGTTCAGCCCCAGCATTTT.